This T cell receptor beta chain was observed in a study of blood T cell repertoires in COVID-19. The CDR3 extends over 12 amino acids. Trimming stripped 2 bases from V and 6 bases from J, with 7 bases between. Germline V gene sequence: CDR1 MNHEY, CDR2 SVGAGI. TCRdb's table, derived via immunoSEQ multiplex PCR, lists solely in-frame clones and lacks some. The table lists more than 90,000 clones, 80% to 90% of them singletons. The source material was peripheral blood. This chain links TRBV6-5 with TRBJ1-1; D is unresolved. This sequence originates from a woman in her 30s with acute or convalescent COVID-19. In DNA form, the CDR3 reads TGTGCCAGCAGTTACGGCGGAGCTGAAGCTTTCTTT. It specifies CASSYGGAEAFF.